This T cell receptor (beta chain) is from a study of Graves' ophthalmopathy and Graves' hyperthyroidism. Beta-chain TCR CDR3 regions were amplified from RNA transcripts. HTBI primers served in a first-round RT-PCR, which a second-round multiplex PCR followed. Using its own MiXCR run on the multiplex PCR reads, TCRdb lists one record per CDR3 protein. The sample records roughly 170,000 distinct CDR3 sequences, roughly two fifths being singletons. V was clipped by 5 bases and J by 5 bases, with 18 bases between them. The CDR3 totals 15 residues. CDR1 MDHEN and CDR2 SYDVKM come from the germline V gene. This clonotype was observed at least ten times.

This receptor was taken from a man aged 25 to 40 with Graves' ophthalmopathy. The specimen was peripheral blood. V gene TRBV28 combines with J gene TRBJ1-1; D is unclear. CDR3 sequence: CASSGDMRKRTEAFF. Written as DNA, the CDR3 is TGTGCCAGCAGTGGAGATATGAGGAAGAGGACTGAAGCTTTCTTT.